The clone carrying this T cell receptor beta chain has ten or more counts. Its antigen is still unknown. The read ends 3 residues shy of where the CDR3 ends; the end is completed using the germline J gene. The entry originates in a study of T cell clonality in common variable immunodeficiency. Study outcomes and limitations: Authors noted CVID clonality's cause needs subpopulation repertoire sequencing. CVID subjects shared fewer TCRbeta clones than healthy controls did.

Donors gave about 5 to 8 ml heparinized peripheral whole blood. TCRdb keeps only in-frame clones here, not all; method: immunoSEQ multiplex PCR. The specimen has tens of thousands of clones, none found just once. The CDR3 spans 13 residues. Germline values: CDR1 LNHDA, CDR2 SQIVND (reference sequence). The ends lost 4 bases at V and 5 bases at J; junction bases unmatched: 3. Sequenced: peripheral blood mononuclear cells. The V call is TRBV19, the J call TRBJ2-7, with 9 bases matching TRBD2. This receptor was taken from a person aged 18-70 years in good health. CDR3 amino acids: CASSSGRAHEQYF. CDR3 bases read: TGTGCCAGTAGTAGCGGGAGGGCCCACGAG. The complete variable domain, with remaining parts taken from reference TRBV19 and TRBJ2-7, reads DGGITQSPKYLFRKEGQNVTLSCEQNLNHDAMYWYRQDPGQGLRLIYYSQIVNDFQKGDIAEGYSVSREKKESFPLTVTSAQKNPTAFYLCASSSGRAHEQYFGPGTRLTVT.